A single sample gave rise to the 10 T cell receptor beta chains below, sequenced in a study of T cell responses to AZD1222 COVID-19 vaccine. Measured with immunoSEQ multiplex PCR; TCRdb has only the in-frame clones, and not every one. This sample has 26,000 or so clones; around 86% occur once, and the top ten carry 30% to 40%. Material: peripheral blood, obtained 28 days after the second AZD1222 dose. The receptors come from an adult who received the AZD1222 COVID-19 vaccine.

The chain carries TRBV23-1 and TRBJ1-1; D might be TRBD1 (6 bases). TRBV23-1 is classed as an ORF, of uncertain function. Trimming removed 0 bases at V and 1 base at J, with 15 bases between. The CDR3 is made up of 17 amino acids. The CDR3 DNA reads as TGCGCCAGCAGTCAATCATCGGACAGACAATGGAACACTGAAGCTTTCTTT. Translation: CASSQSSDRQWNTEAFF.

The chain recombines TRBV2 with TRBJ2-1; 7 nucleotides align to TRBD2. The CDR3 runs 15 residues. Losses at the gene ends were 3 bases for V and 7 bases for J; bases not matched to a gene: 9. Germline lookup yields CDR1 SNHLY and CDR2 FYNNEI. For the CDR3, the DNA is TGTGCCAGCAGTGACGTTGCGGGAGTTTTGAATGAGCAGTTCTTC. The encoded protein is CASSDVAGVLNEQFF.

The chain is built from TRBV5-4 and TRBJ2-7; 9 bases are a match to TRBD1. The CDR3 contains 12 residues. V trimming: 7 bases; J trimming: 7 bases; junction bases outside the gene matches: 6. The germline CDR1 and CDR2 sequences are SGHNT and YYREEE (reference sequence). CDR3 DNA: TGTGCCAGCCGGACAGGGGCCGGAGAGCAGTACTTC. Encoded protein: CASRTGAGEQYF.

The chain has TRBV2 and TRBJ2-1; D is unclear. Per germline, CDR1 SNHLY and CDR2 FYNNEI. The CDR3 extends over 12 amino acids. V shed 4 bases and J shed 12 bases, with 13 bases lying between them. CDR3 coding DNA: TGTGCCAGCAGTGGAATAAGTGATTCGCAGTTCTTC. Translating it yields CASSGISDSQFF.

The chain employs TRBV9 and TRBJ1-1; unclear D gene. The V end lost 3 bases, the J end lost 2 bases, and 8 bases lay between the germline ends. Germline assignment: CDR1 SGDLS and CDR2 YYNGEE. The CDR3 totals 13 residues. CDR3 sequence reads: CASSGELNTEAFF. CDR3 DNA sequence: TGTGCCAGCAGCGGAGAACTCAACACTGAAGCTTTCTTT.

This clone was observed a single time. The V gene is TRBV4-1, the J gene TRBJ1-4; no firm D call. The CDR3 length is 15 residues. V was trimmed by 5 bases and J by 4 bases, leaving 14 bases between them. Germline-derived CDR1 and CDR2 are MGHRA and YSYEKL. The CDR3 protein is CASSDERRHNEKLFF. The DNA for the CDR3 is TGCGCCAGCAGCGATGAACGCCGGCATAATGAAAAACTGTTTTTT.

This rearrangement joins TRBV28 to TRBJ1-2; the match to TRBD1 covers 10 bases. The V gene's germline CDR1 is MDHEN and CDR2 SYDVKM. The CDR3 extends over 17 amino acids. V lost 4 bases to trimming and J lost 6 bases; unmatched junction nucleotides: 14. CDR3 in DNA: TGTGCCAGCAGTTCAGGACAGGGGGTTGGAGTAGGGAATGGCTACACCTTC. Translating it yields CASSSGQGVGVGNGYTF.

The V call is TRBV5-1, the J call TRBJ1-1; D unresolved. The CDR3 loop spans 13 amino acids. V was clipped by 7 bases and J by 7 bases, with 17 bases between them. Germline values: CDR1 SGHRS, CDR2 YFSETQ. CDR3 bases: TGCGCCAGCGGCTACTATCAGAACGGTGAAGCTTTCTTT. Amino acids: CASGYYQNGEAFF.

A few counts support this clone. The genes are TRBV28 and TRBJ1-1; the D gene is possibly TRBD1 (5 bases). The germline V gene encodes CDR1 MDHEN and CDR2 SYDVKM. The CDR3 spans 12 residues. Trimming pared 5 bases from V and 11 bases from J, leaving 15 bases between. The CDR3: CASSLGAKGAFF. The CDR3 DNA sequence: TGTGCCAGCAGTCTAGGGGCGAAGGGGGCTTTCTTT.

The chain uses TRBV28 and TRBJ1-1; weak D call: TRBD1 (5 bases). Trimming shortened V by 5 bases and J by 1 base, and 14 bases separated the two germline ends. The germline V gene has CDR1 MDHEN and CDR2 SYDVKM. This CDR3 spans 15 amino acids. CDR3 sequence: CASSLPSGGNTEAFF. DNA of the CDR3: TGTGCCAGCAGTCTACCCTCGGGGGGGAACACTGAAGCTTTCTTT.